The 15 T cell receptor beta chains below were found in one sample sequenced in a study of blood T cells in healthy people across ages. Next came a second PCR, run for about 7 to 12 cycles, which used a sample-barcoded 5' primer along with a J-beta primer mix. Each CDR3 protein is one row after TCRdb ran MiXCR on the 5' RACE reads. Among about 970,000 distinct CDR3 sequences, roughly half were seen once, and the ten largest hold about a fifth. The sequenced material came from blood. The receptors derive from a woman in her fifties or sixties in good health.

This clonotype was seen a few times. V is TRBV30 and J is TRBJ2-3; a weak D match, TRBD2 (6 bases). The CDR3 covers 14 residues. The germline CDR1 and CDR2 sequences are GTSNPN and SVGIG (reference sequence). V was shortened by 0 bases and J by 6 bases, with 13 bases between the two germline ends. The CDR3 sequence: CAWSVLSGLDTQYF. The DNA of the CDR3 is TGTGCCTGGAGTGTACTGTCGGGACTCGATACGCAGTATTTT.

The V and J genes are TRBV29-1 and TRBJ2-2, with D possibly being TRBD2 (6 bases). Germline V gene lookup returns CDR1 SQVTM and CDR2 ANQGSEA. V dropped 7 bases and J dropped 5 bases, with 17 bases sitting between them. The CDR3 consists of 14 residues. For the CDR3, the DNA is TGCAGCGCTAGACTAGTTTTGACTACCGGGGAGCTGTTTTTT. This encodes CSARLVLTTGELFF.

The chain carries TRBV3-1 and TRBJ1-3; D call uncertain. This CDR3 contains 15 residues. From germline, CDR1 is LGHDT and CDR2 YNNKEL (reference sequence). The V end was cut by 0 bases, the J end by 4 bases, with 10 bases between. CDR3 protein: CASSQEWGRGNTIYF. CDR3 in DNA: TGTGCCAGCAGCCAAGAATGGGGAAGAGGAAACACCATATATTTT.

The chain joins TRBV7-9 to TRBJ2-1, with 7 nucleotides matching TRBD2. CDR1 SEHNR and CDR2 FQNEAQ come from the germline V gene (reference sequence). This CDR3 spans 15 amino acids. The J segment lost 5 bases and the V segment lost 6 bases, leaving 10 bases of the junction unmatched. CDR3 protein: CASSLRRGTNNEQFF. For the CDR3, the DNA is TGTGCCAGCAGTCTCCGCCGCGGGACTAACAATGAGCAGTTCTTC.

This clonotype has only a few counts. This chain links TRBV2 with TRBJ2-5; D is uncertain. The CDR3 has 12 amino acids. Trimming stripped 7 bases from V and 5 bases from J, with 11 bases between. The germline V gene has CDR1 SNHLY and CDR2 FYNNEI. CDR3 region: CASMKDGETQYF. The DNA of the CDR3 is TGTGCCAGCATGAAAGACGGGGAGACCCAGTACTTC.

This chain's CDR3 is CSASRHYNEQFF. The CDR3 bases are TGCAGTGCTAGTAGACATTACAATGAGCAGTTCTTC. The rearrangement uses TRBV20-1 and TRBJ2-1; no clear D gene. V was trimmed by 3 bases and J by 4 bases, leaving 7 bases between them. CDR3 length equals 12 residues. Germline-derived CDR1 and CDR2 are DFQATT and SNEGSKA (reference sequence).

This clonotype turned up a few times. The chain uses TRBV12-3 or TRBV12-4 and TRBJ2-1, with D unclear. The CDR3 is 16 amino acids. Trimming took off 6 bases at V and 8 bases at J, with 23 bases between the two ends. CDR3 sequence: CASSELLVFPNDEQFF. The CDR3 DNA follows: TGTGCCAGCAGCGAACTACTCGTATTCCCTAACGATGAGCAGTTCTTC.

This clonotype was found a few times. This sequence joins TRBV20-1 and TRBJ2-7; 8 bases agree with TRBD2. The trim removed 5 bases at V and 2 bases at J, leaving 14 bases unmatched. Per germline, CDR1 DFQATT and CDR2 SNEGSKA (reference sequence). The CDR3 is made up of 16 amino acids. For the CDR3, the DNA is TGCAGTGCTCCATGGAGCGCGGGAGGAGGGACCTACGAGCAGTACTTC. Amino acid sequence: CSAPWSAGGGTYEQYF.

V and J are TRBV4-1 and TRBJ2-3, with 16 bases identical to TRBD2. The length of the CDR3 is 16 residues. CDR1 is MGHRA, CDR2 YSYEKL, per germline. Trimming removed 5 bases from V and 4 bases from J; junction bases left unmatched: 3. The CDR3 bases are TGCGCCAGCAGCACCGGGACTAGCGGGAGGGCAGATACGCAGTATTTT. Translating gives CASSTGTSGRADTQYF.

V usage is TRBV4-3 and J usage is TRBJ2-1; a possible D gene is TRBD1 (6 bases). The length of the CDR3 is 15 residues. V was cut by 0 bases and J by 4 bases, with 10 bases left in between. The germline V gene encodes CDR1 LGHNA and CDR2 YSLEER. CDR3 sequence (DNA): TGCGCCAGCAGCCAAGATTTGGGACATTACAATGAGCAGTTCTTC. This gives the protein CASSQDLGHYNEQFF.

The V call is TRBV3-1, the J call TRBJ2-7, with 7 bases fitting TRBD2. Unmatched junction bases numbered 4, after V lost 0 bases and J lost 2 bases. The CDR3 runs to 15 residues. Germline V gene sequence: CDR1 LGHDT, CDR2 YNNKEL (reference sequence). DNA for the CDR3: TGTGCCAGCAGCCAAGAGTCGACTAGCACCTACGAGCAGTACTTC. Residues: CASSQESTSTYEQYF.

V and J are TRBV11-2 and TRBJ2-4; TRBD1 matches 11 bases. The V and J ends lost 5 bases and 7 bases, in that order; junction bases with no gene match: 1. Germline V gene lookup returns CDR1 SGHAT and CDR2 FQNNGV. There are 13 residues in the CDR3. The CDR3 loop is CASSRDRGNIQYF. The CDR3 DNA follows: TGTGCCAGCAGCCGGGACAGGGGGAACATTCAGTACTTC.

The gene calls are TRBV7-9 and TRBJ2-3; tentatively, D is TRBD2 (6 bases). Trimming cost V 10 bases and J 1 base, with 12 bases left between them. The CDR3 is made up of 13 amino acids. Germline lookup yields CDR1 SEHNR and CDR2 FQNEAQ (reference sequence). DNA for the CDR3: TGTGCCACTGAACCGGGGGGCACAGATACGCAGTATTTT. The encoded protein is CATEPGGTDTQYF.

The chain recombines TRBV5-6 with TRBJ1-2; no reliable D call. V lost 0 bases, J lost 7 bases, and 13 bases lay in between. The V gene's germline CDR1 is SGHDT and CDR2 YYEEEE. The CDR3 loop spans 14 amino acids. CDR3: CASSLGPSRSGYTF. The DNA of the CDR3 is TGTGCCAGCAGCTTGGGCCCTTCTAGGTCTGGCTACACCTTC.

There are a few counts of this clonotype. This chain connects TRBV6-5 to TRBJ2-7; D possibly corresponds to TRBD1 (6 bases). Per the germline V gene, CDR1 is MNHEY and CDR2 is SVGAGI. The V gene lost 5 bases and the J gene lost 2 bases, with 10 bases spanning the gap. CDR3 length: 13 residues. In DNA, the CDR3 is TGTGCCAGCAGTGACGGACAGACCTACGAGCAGTACTTC. Translation: CASSDGQTYEQYF.